These 30 T cell receptor beta chains share one sample of origin, sequenced in a study of cytotoxic CD8 clonotypes in ibrutinib-treated CLL. Some clones are missing from TCRdb's copy, which holds only in-frame ones; the method was immunoSEQ multiplex PCR. The sample shows over 65,000 clones, around 79% of them seen only once. This sample comprised PBMCs, obtained after 12 months of ibrutinib treatment. Every receptor here comes from a human donor with chronic lymphocytic leukemia.

This sequence joins TRBV13 and TRBJ1-2; TRBD1 agrees at 7 bases. This CDR3 has 15 amino acids. CDR1 PRHDT and CDR2 FYEKMQ come from the germline V gene (reference sequence). V was pared by 4 bases and J by 6 bases, with 11 bases of the junction left unmatched. The chain's CDR3 is CASSSPTGYLDGYTF. CDR3 coding DNA: TGTGCCAGCAGCTCACCGACAGGGTATTTGGATGGCTACACCTTC. Drawing the rest from reference TRBV13 and TRBJ1-2, the complete variable domain is AAGVIQSPRHLIKEKRETATLKCYPIPRHDTVYWYQQGPGQDPQFLISFYEKMQSDKGSIPDRFSAQQFSDYHSELNMSSLELGDSALYFCASSSPTGYLDGYTFGSGTRLTVV.

CDR3: CASSRAQGTQYF. CDR3 in DNA: TGTGCCAGCAGCAGGGCCCAGGGTACGCAGTATTTT. The V call is TRBV21-1, the J call TRBJ2-3; TRBD1 was called by the table and not checked on the DNA. TRBV21-1 is assigned pseudogene status. This CDR3 comprises 12 residues.

The chain combines TRBV6-5 with TRBJ1-1; tentative D call: TRBD1 (6 bases). Trimming shortened V by 10 bases and J by 3 bases, and 18 bases separated the two germline ends. Germline loops: CDR1 MNHEY, CDR2 SVGAGI. The CDR3 is 14 residues long. CDR3 DNA sequence: TGTGCCACCGGAGGGCGGGGGCGGGACACTGAAGCTTTCTTT. Protein: CATGGRGRDTEAFF.

The table lists this clone with a count of one. The J gene is TRBJ2-7, the V gene TRBV6-1, with D maybe TRBD1 (5 bases). V shed 4 bases and J shed 3 bases, with 7 bases lying between them. This CDR3 has 12 amino acids. Germline loops: CDR1 MNHNS, CDR2 SASEGT. The CDR3 coding sequence is TGTGCCAGCAGTGCCCAGGGCTACGAGCAGTACTTC. This encodes CASSAQGYEQYF.

The CDR3 sequence is CARGPTQSRLHEQYF. CDR3 DNA: TGTGCCAGGGGGCCGACCCAAAGCCGGTTGCACGAGCAGTACTTC. The chain has TRBV25-1 and TRBJ2-7; D is possibly TRBD1 (5 bases). Per the germline V gene, CDR1 is MGHDK and CDR2 is SYGVNS. The CDR3 extends over 15 amino acids. Trimming pared 9 bases from V and 5 bases from J, leaving 23 bases between.

This chain joins TRBV5-1 and TRBJ2-5; 10 bases agree with TRBD1. V was pared by 7 bases and J by 5 bases, with 5 bases of the junction left unmatched. The CDR3 contains 13 residues. The germline V gene encodes CDR1 SGHRS and CDR2 YFSETQ. The DNA for the CDR3 is TGCGCCAGCGGGACAGGGGCGGGGGAGACCCAGTACTTC. Protein sequence: CASGTGAGETQYF.

This clone was picked up one time. This rearrangement joins TRBV29-1 to TRBJ2-7; 8 bases match TRBD2. This CDR3 spans 12 amino acids. Germline CDR1 reads SQVTM; CDR2 reads ANQGSEA. V was clipped by 3 bases and J by 6 bases; unmatched bases: 4. CDR3: CSVDSGGGEQYF. CDR3 sequence (DNA): TGCAGCGTTGATTCCGGGGGGGGCGAGCAGTACTTC.

The V call is TRBV5-4, the J call TRBJ2-3; D perhaps matches TRBD1 (6 bases). The CDR3 is 15 amino acids. Trimming cost V 6 bases and J 1 base, with 15 bases left between them. Germline CDR1 and CDR2: SGHNT and YYREEE (reference sequence). The CDR3 sequence: CASTIGTTRTDTQYF. The CDR3 DNA reads TGTGCCAGCACCATCGGGACAACCCGCACAGATACGCAGTATTTT.

The chain employs TRBV28 and TRBJ1-4; D may be TRBD1 (5 bases). Germline CDR1 and CDR2: MDHEN and SYDVKM. The CDR3 is 13 amino acids. The germline V and J ends were trimmed by 8 bases and 0 bases, with 7 bases remaining between them. The CDR3 loop reads CASRGTTNEKLFF. CDR3 bases: TGTGCCAGCCGGGGCACAACTAATGAAAAACTGTTTTTT.

This clone has more than one count but fewer than ten. This chain links TRBV2 with TRBJ2-1; D unresolved. Germline values: CDR1 SNHLY, CDR2 FYNNEI. Trimming took 6 bases from V and 2 from J, leaving 8 bases between them. The CDR3 length is 13 residues. The CDR3 nucleotides read TGTGCCAGCAGCCCCGGACCCTACAATGAGCAGTTCTTC. This codes for CASSPGPYNEQFF.

This rearrangement joins TRBV5-1 to TRBJ1-5; maybe TRBD1 (5 bases). This CDR3 has 13 amino acids. The germline V and J ends were trimmed by 0 bases and 15 bases, with 16 bases remaining between them. Germline V gene lookup returns CDR1 SGHRS and CDR2 YFSETQ. CDR3 sequence reads: CASSLAPEGLRHF. The CDR3 DNA sequence: TGCGCCAGCAGCTTGGCCCCCGAGGGGTTGCGGCATTTT.

This rearrangement joins TRBV19 to TRBJ1-5; D is undetermined. Between the trimmed V and J ends, which lost 3 bases and 2 bases, there was a span of 14 bases. Germline CDR1 LNHDA, CDR2 SQIVND (reference sequence). The CDR3 is 16 amino acids. The CDR3 DNA is TGTGCCAGTAGTATCCGGGCAAGTGGTGGCAATCAGCCCCAGCATTTT. Protein sequence: CASSIRASGGNQPQHF.

The chain couples TRBV7-2 to TRBJ1-1; possibly TRBD1 for D (5 bases). CDR3 length equals 12 residues. Trimming removed 3 bases from V and 8 bases from J, with 10 bases in between. Germline-derived CDR1 and CDR2 are SGHTA and FQGNSA. CDR3 sequence: CASSFVPGEAFF. DNA for the CDR3: TGTGCCAGCAGCTTTGTGCCAGGGGAAGCTTTCTTT. The full variable domain, with the rest looked up from reference TRBV7-2 and TRBJ1-1, is GAGVSQSPSNKVTEKGKDVELRCDPISGHTALYWYRQSLGQGLEFLIYFQGNSAPDKSGLPSDRFSAERTGGSVSTLTIQRTQQEDSAVYLCASSFVPGEAFFGQGTRLTVV.

Here the CDR3 reads CASSWGPSEQYF. The CDR3 coding sequence is TGTGCCAGCAGCTGGGGCCCCAGCGAGCAGTACTTC. This chain links TRBV5-6 with TRBJ2-7, with D possibly being TRBD1 (5 bases). Looked up from germline, CDR1 is SGHDT and CDR2 is YYEEEE. The V and J ends lost 3 bases and 6 bases respectively, with 10 bases between them. The CDR3 runs to 12 residues.

This clone turned up a few times. The chain is built from TRBV28 and TRBJ1-1; D is perhaps TRBD1 (5 bases). V lost 2 bases, J lost 6 bases, and 22 bases lay in between. Germline loops: CDR1 MDHEN, CDR2 SYDVKM. The CDR3 spans 17 residues. In DNA, the CDR3 is TGTGCCAGCAGTTTAGGGGACCGGACGAAACCCACGGCTGAAGCTTTCTTT. Translating it yields CASSLGDRTKPTAEAFF.

V gene TRBV5-1 combines with J gene TRBJ1-1; no reliable D call. Trimming removed 0 bases from V and 0 bases from J, with 6 bases in between. Germline V gene lookup returns CDR1 SGHRS and CDR2 YFSETQ. The CDR3 consists of 14 residues. The CDR3 nucleotides are TGCGCCAGCAGCTTGGGCGTGGTGAACACTGAAGCTTTCTTT. Translating it yields CASSLGVVNTEAFF.

V is TRBV4-2 and J is TRBJ2-7, with D possibly TRBD2 on 6 matching bases. V lost 1 base, J lost 4 bases, and 14 bases lay in between. The CDR3 contains 15 residues. Per the germline V gene, CDR1 is LGHNA and CDR2 is YNFKEQ. CDR3 protein: CASSQAPPGVYEQYF. Written as DNA, the CDR3 is TGTGCCAGCAGCCAAGCCCCCCCGGGAGTGTACGAGCAGTACTTC.

The chain recombines TRBV4-1 with TRBJ2-3; 15 bases fit TRBD2. The CDR3 covers 18 residues. Trimming at V came to 1 base and at J to 1 base, leaving 3 bases not matched to a gene. Germline V CDR1 and CDR2: MGHRA, YSYEKL. CDR3 sequence: CASSQGGLAGGGTDTQYF. The DNA of the CDR3 is TGCGCCAGCAGCCAAGGGGGACTAGCGGGGGGCGGCACAGATACGCAGTATTTT.

Comment on this clone: A junction end diverges from the germline sequence, so it may reflect a read error. CDR3 sequence: CASSAPTGAGVGYWLF. CDR3 sequence (DNA): TGTGCCAGCAGTGCGCCGACAGGGGCGGGAGTGGGATATTGGCTCTTC. The chain links TRBV27 to TRBJ2-1, with D possibly TRBD1 on 8 matching bases. The CDR3 extends over 16 amino acids. Looked up from germline, CDR1 is MNHEY and CDR2 is SMNVEV (reference sequence).

This clone was seen just once. The gene calls are TRBV9 and TRBJ2-7, with D maybe TRBD1 (6 bases). Germline loops: CDR1 SGDLS, CDR2 YYNGEE. V was pared by 4 bases and J by 2 bases, with 13 bases between. The CDR3 runs 14 residues. CDR3 nucleotides: TGTGCCAGCAGCCCGACAGGCGAACCCTACGAGCAGTACTTC. Its translation: CASSPTGEPYEQYF.

This clone was counted only a few times. This sequence joins TRBV7-3 and TRBJ2-2, with 10 positions matching TRBD1. The length of the CDR3 is 15 residues. Losses at the gene ends were 5 bases for V and 13 bases for J; bases not matched to a gene: 13. In germline, CDR1 is SGHTA, CDR2 FQGTGA. CDR3 amino acids: CASSLRTGGSDRLFF. DNA of the CDR3: TGTGCCAGCAGCCTAAGGACAGGGGGGTCGGATAGGCTGTTTTTT.

This clone was seen just once. The chain uses TRBV19 and TRBJ1-3; unclear D gene. V was clipped by 10 bases and J by 0 bases, with 19 bases between them. Germline CDR1 reads LNHDA; CDR2 reads SQIVND (reference sequence). CDR3 length: 16 amino acids. CDR3 sequence: CATNPGAPSSGNTIYF. CDR3 bases: TGTGCCACCAACCCAGGTGCACCAAGCTCTGGAAACACCATATATTTT.

The chain employs TRBV6-5 and TRBJ1-1; 8 bases are a match to TRBD1. CDR1 and CDR2 (germline): MNHEY, SVGAGI. The J segment lost 8 bases and the V segment lost 10 bases, leaving 9 bases of the junction unmatched. The CDR3 has 12 amino acids. The CDR3 loop is CAIGQGTPEAFF. In nucleotides, the CDR3 is TGTGCCATCGGACAGGGAACGCCCGAAGCTTTCTTT.

The chain recombines TRBV11-1 with TRBJ2-3, with a weak D call TRBD2 (6 bases). This CDR3 is 14 amino acids long. With 7 bases removed from V and 0 bases from J, the gap between germline ends came to 11 bases. CDR1 and CDR2 (germline): SGHAT, FQDESV (reference sequence). In nucleotides, the CDR3 is TGTGCCAGCACCCGGGACTCTAGCACAGATACGCAGTATTTT. Encoded protein: CASTRDSSTDTQYF.

For the CDR3, the DNA is TGTGCCAGCAGAGGAACTAATGAAAAACTGTTTTTT. Translated: CASRGTNEKLFF. The chain combines TRBV28 with TRBJ1-4; D is ambiguous. V lost 6 bases and J lost 1, with 3 bases in between. This CDR3 has 12 amino acids. Germline CDR1 is MDHEN and CDR2 is SYDVKM. The whole variable domain, filled in from reference TRBV28 and TRBJ1-4, reads DVKVTQSSRYLVKRTGEKVFLECVQDMDHENMFWYRQDPGLGLRLIYFSYDVKMKEKGDIPEGYSVSREKKERFSLILESASTNQTSMYLCASRGTNEKLFFGSGTQLSVL.

V usage is TRBV5-1 and J usage is TRBJ2-7; 9 positions agree with TRBD1. CDR3 size: 14 residues. Germline CDR1 and CDR2: SGHRS and YFSETQ. V gave up 6 bases and J gave up 7 bases; unmatched junction bases: 11. CDR3 nucleotides: TGCGCCAGCACTCAAACGGGACAGGGAGGTGAGCAGTACTTC. It translates to CASTQTGQGGEQYF.

The chain is built from TRBV6-1 and TRBJ1-5, with D perhaps TRBD1 (5 bases). The CDR3 covers 16 residues. Deletions cut 0 bases from V and 7 bases from J, with 16 bases between. CDR1 and CDR2 (germline): MNHNS, SASEGT. CDR3 bases: TGTGCCAGCAGTGAAGCGAGGGGCGCGGGAAGGCAGCCCCAGCATTTT. Amino acid sequence: CASSEARGAGRQPQHF.

The chain uses TRBV20-1 and TRBJ2-7, with TRBD2 as a possible D gene (5 bases). The CDR3 totals 11 residues. Germline V CDR1 and CDR2: DFQATT, SNEGSKA (reference sequence). Trimming pared 6 bases from V and 8 bases from J, leaving 14 bases between. CDR3 sequence: CSAHWPGKQYF. In DNA, the CDR3 is TGCAGTGCCCACTGGCCGGGGAAGCAGTACTTC.

The rearrangement uses TRBV28 and TRBJ1-4; maybe TRBD1 (6 bases). The V and J ends lost 8 bases and 7 bases respectively, with 17 bases between them. Germline lookup yields CDR1 MDHEN and CDR2 SYDVKM. This CDR3 is built from 14 residues. CDR3 in DNA: TGTGCCAGCCGTGGGGGGGCTGAGGGTGAAAAACTGTTTTTT. Protein sequence: CASRGGAEGEKLFF.

The chain employs TRBV6-6 and TRBJ1-4; the match to TRBD1 covers 7 bases. J gave up 8 bases and V 2 bases, and 11 bases lay outside the gene matches. The CDR3 totals 16 residues. Germline V CDR1 and CDR2: MNHNY, SVGAGI (reference sequence). CDR3 coding DNA: TGTGCCAGCAGTTACCCGGACAGGTCCTTAGGGGAAAAACTGTTTTTT. The encoded protein is CASSYPDRSLGEKLFF.